These 22 T cell receptor beta chains came from one sample sequenced in a study of cytomegalovirus exposure and HLA in healthy donors. Only in-frame clones appear in the TCRdb table, and some are missing; sequencing was by immunoSEQ multiplex PCR. This table has about 50,000 clones, 85% to 95% appearing once. The sample taken for sequencing was PBMCs. The source of these receptors is a young man in good health and CMV-seronegative.

The V and J genes are TRBV2 and TRBJ1-1; 7 bases agree with TRBD1. This CDR3 contains 14 residues. V trimming: 6 bases; J trimming: 0 bases; junction bases outside the gene matches: 4. Germline V CDR1 and CDR2: SNHLY, FYNNEI. CDR3 nucleotides: TGTGCCAGCAGGAGGGGACAGATGAACACTGAAGCTTTCTTT. The encoded protein is CASRRGQMNTEAFF.

This clone was counted once. This sequence joins TRBV27 and TRBJ2-1; D is undetermined. The germline V gene has CDR1 MNHEY and CDR2 SMNVEV (reference sequence). V gave up 4 bases and J gave up 8 bases, with 9 bases separating them. The CDR3 has 12 residues. The CDR3 sequence: CASSSPIDEQFF. For the CDR3, the DNA is TGTGCCAGCAGTTCACCGATAGATGAGCAGTTCTTC.

The genes are TRBV7-2 and TRBJ2-3; D possibly corresponds to TRBD2 (5 bases). V lost 1 base and J lost 6, with 17 bases in between. Germline V gene lookup returns CDR1 SGHTA and CDR2 FQGNSA. There are 16 residues in the CDR3. CDR3 sequence reads: CASSLERGYGGDTQYF. DNA of the CDR3: TGTGCCAGCAGCTTAGAGCGCGGTTACGGCGGGGATACGCAGTATTTT.

The V gene is TRBV11-3, the J gene TRBJ2-2, with TRBD2 identical over 8 bases. Unmatched junction bases numbered 9, after V lost 4 bases and J lost 5 bases. From germline, CDR1 is SGHNT and CDR2 YENEEA. The CDR3 contains 16 residues. CDR3 protein: CASSSYPAGVTGELFF. CDR3 nucleotide sequence: TGTGCCAGCAGCTCGTACCCAGCGGGAGTAACCGGGGAGCTGTTTTTT.

The rearrangement uses TRBV5-6 and TRBJ2-1; D perhaps matches TRBD1 (6 bases). The V end lost 0 bases, the J end lost 15 bases, and 22 bases lay between the germline ends. This CDR3 is built from 15 residues. Germline CDR1 and CDR2: SGHDT and YYEEEE. The CDR3, as DNA: TGTGCCAGCAGCTTGGTCGGGACAAGCGGATCCCCTGCGTTCTTC. It translates to CASSLVGTSGSPAFF.

V usage is TRBV4-1 and J usage is TRBJ2-2; a possible D gene is TRBD1 (5 bases). Trimming stripped 1 base from V and 9 bases from J, with 15 bases between. Per germline, CDR1 MGHRA and CDR2 YSYEKL. The length of the CDR3 is 15 residues. The CDR3 loop is CASSQVTRTSWELFF. CDR3 nucleotides: TGCGCCAGCAGCCAAGTCACGCGGACATCGTGGGAGCTGTTTTTT.

The rearrangement links TRBV27 to TRBJ1-5; no definite D call. V dropped 3 bases and J dropped 4 bases, with 10 bases sitting between them. The CDR3 totals 14 residues. CDR1 is MNHEY, CDR2 SMNVEV, per germline (reference sequence). The CDR3 DNA follows: TGTGCCAGCAGTTTCAGCGACGGAAATCAGCCCCAGCATTTT. Its translation: CASSFSDGNQPQHF.

The J gene is TRBJ2-1, the V gene TRBV11-2, with a tentative D call TRBD2 (6 bases). The germline CDR1 and CDR2 sequences are SGHAT and FQNNGV. This CDR3 region has 16 residues. Trimming removed 3 bases at V and 0 bases at J, with 12 bases between. The CDR3: CASSFGGAGSYNEQFF. The CDR3 DNA reads TGTGCCAGCAGCTTTGGCGGGGCCGGCTCCTACAATGAGCAGTTCTTC.

The chain uses TRBV2 and TRBJ2-5, with TRBD1 matching over 9 bases. The CDR3 is 16 amino acids. Germline CDR1 and CDR2: SNHLY and FYNNEI. Trimming cost V 7 bases and J 0 bases; bases outside gene matches: 9. The CDR3 nucleotides are TGTGCCAGCAATGGCCCGGGACAGGGAAACCAAGAGACCCAGTACTTC. This sequence encodes CASNGPGQGNQETQYF.

The V gene is TRBV5-6, the J gene TRBJ1-2; 12 bases line up with TRBD1. The CDR3 is 14 residues long. V was pared by 5 bases and J by 6 bases, with 5 bases of the junction left unmatched. Germline lookup yields CDR1 SGHDT and CDR2 YYEEEE. This CDR3 is CASRRDRGQHGYTF. CDR3 in DNA: TGTGCCAGCAGGCGGGACAGGGGGCAACATGGCTACACCTTC.

The chain has TRBV2 and TRBJ1-2, with unresolved D. Germline CDR1 and CDR2: SNHLY and FYNNEI. The CDR3 runs 11 residues. As DNA, the CDR3 is TGTGCAACCGGAGGCAGCTATGGCTACACCTTC. This translates into CATGGSYGYTF. Using reference TRBV2 and TRBJ1-2 for the parts outside the CDR3, the full variable domain is EPEVTQTPSHQVTQMGQEVILRCVPISNHLYFYWYRQILGQKVEFLVSFYNNEISEKSEIFDDQFSVERPDGSNFTLKIRSTKLEDSAMYFCATGGSYGYTFGSGTRLTVV.

The genes are TRBV27 and TRBJ2-5; the match to TRBD1 covers 8 bases. Germline V gene lookup returns CDR1 MNHEY and CDR2 SMNVEV (reference sequence). The CDR3 length is 13 residues. V lost 4 bases, J lost 9 bases, and 7 bases stayed unmatched. Written as DNA, the CDR3 is TGTGCCAGCAGTTCGAACCAGGGGGCAGCCCAGTACTTC. Translation gives CASSSNQGAAQYF.

This rearrangement joins TRBV6-5 to TRBJ2-2; the match to TRBD2 covers 8 bases. The CDR3 is 15 residues long. In germline, CDR1 is MNHEY, CDR2 SVGAGI. J gave up 4 bases and V 8 bases, and 9 bases lay outside the gene matches. The CDR3 is CASGRTGGVTGELFF. The CDR3 region has the DNA TGTGCCAGCGGGAGAACGGGAGGGGTCACCGGGGAGCTGTTTTTT.

This chain uses TRBV28 with TRBJ2-7, with D hard to call. CDR1 is MDHEN and CDR2 is SYDVKM in the germline V gene. The CDR3 contains 11 residues. Trimming took off 5 bases at V and 3 bases at J, with 5 bases between the two ends. The CDR3 spells CASSADYEQYF. The CDR3 region has the DNA TGTGCCAGCAGTGCGGACTACGAGCAGTACTTC.

The chain combines TRBV5-1 with TRBJ2-1, with a weak D call TRBD2 (6 bases). Germline CDR1 and CDR2: SGHRS and YFSETQ. V lost 2 bases, J lost 8 bases, and 11 bases lay in between. CDR3 length: 13 amino acids. This CDR3 is CASSFGSGDEQFF. The CDR3 DNA reads TGCGCCAGCAGCTTCGGTAGCGGAGATGAGCAGTTCTTC.

The chain combines TRBV9 with TRBJ2-1, with 10 bases aligning to TRBD2. Germline-derived CDR1 and CDR2 are SGDLS and YYNGEE. V lost 0 bases to trimming and J lost 4 bases; unmatched junction nucleotides: 1. CDR3 length: 15 amino acids. In DNA form, the CDR3 reads TGTGCCAGCAGCGTAGGGACTAGCGGATACAATGAGCAGTTCTTC. This codes for CASSVGTSGYNEQFF.

The chain has TRBV6-1 and TRBJ1-2; 8 positions agree with TRBD1. The CDR3 spans 14 residues. Germline V gene lookup returns CDR1 MNHNS and CDR2 SASEGT. The J segment lost 8 bases and the V segment lost 2 bases, leaving 7 bases of the junction unmatched. The CDR3 loop reads CASSESQGATGYTF. The CDR3 region has the DNA TGTGCCAGCAGTGAAAGTCAGGGGGCAACAGGCTACACCTTC.

V gene TRBV5-4 combines with J gene TRBJ2-3; D is perhaps TRBD1 (5 bases). The CDR3 runs 15 residues. Germline V CDR1 and CDR2: SGHNT, YYREEE (reference sequence). The V gene lost 1 base and the J gene lost 0 bases, with 9 bases spanning the gap. CDR3 in DNA: TGTGCCAGCAGCTTGTGGGGCTCTAGCACAGATACGCAGTATTTT. This gives the protein CASSLWGSSTDTQYF.

This clone was recorded once. This chain joins TRBV4-3 and TRBJ2-7; 8 nucleotides align to TRBD1. Germline CDR1 reads LGHNA; CDR2 reads YSLEER. The CDR3 totals 13 residues. Trimming cost V 3 bases and J 5 bases; bases outside gene matches: 3. DNA for the CDR3: TGCGCCAGCAGCCACAGACAGGGGAACGAGCAGTACTTC. Residues: CASSHRQGNEQYF.

V usage is TRBV19 and J usage is TRBJ2-7; 8 bases fit TRBD1. V lost 8 bases and J lost 2; bases outside the gene matches: 5. Germline V gene data show CDR1 as LNHDA and CDR2 as SQIVND (reference sequence). CDR3 length equals 13 residues. CDR3 in DNA: TGTGCCAGTGCGGAGACAGGGGCCTACGAGCAGTACTTC. It specifies CASAETGAYEQYF.

This clone was detected only once. The chain has TRBV7-8 and TRBJ2-7, with 9 bases identical to TRBD2. The CDR3 runs 15 residues. The V and J ends lost 5 bases and 7 bases, in that order; junction bases with no gene match: 12. CDR1 and CDR2 (germline): SGHVS, FQNEAQ. The CDR3 sequence is CASSPGQREVDEQYF. CDR3 coding DNA: TGTGCCAGCAGCCCGGGGCAGCGGGAGGTCGATGAGCAGTACTTC. The variable domain in full, completed from reference TRBV7-8 and TRBJ2-7, reads GAGVSQSPRYKVAKRGQDVALRCDPISGHVSLFWYQQALGQGPEFLTYFQNEAQLDKSGLPSDRFFAERPEGSVSTLKIQRTQQEDSAVYLCASSPGQREVDEQYFGPGTRLTVT.

The V call is TRBV27, the J call TRBJ2-7; 7 nucleotides agree with TRBD2. V was clipped by 3 bases and J by 6 bases; unmatched bases: 11. The CDR3 has 15 amino acids. Germline V CDR1 and CDR2: MNHEY, SMNVEV (reference sequence). The CDR3 nucleotides read TGTGCCAGCAGTTTTGATCGGCGCGGGAGCGGCGAGCAGTACTTC. Its translation: CASSFDRRGSGEQYF.